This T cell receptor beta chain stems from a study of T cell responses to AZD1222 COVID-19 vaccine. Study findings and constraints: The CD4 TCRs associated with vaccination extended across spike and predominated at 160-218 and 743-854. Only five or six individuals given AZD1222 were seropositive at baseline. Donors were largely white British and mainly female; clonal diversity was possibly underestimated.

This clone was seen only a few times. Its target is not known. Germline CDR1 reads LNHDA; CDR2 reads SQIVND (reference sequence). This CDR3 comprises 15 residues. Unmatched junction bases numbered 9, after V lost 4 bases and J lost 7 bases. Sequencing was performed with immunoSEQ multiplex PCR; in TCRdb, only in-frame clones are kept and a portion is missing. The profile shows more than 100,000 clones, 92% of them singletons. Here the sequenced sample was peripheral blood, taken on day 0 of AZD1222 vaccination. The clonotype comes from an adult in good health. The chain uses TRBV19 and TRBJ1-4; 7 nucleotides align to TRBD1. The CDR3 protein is CASSTRGPGGEKLFF. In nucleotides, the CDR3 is TGTGCCAGTAGTACCCGGGGCCCAGGGGGTGAAAAACTGTTTTTT.